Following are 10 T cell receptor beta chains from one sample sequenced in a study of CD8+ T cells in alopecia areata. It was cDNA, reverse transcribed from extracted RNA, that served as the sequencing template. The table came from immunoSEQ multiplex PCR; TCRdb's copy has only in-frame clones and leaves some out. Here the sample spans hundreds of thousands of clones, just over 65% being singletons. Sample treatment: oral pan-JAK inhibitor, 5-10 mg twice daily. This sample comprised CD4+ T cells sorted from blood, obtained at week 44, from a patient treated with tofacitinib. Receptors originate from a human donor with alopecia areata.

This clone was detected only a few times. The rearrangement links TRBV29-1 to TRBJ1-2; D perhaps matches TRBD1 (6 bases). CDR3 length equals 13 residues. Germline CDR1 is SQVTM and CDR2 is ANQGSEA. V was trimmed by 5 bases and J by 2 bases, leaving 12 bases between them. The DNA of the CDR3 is TGCAGCGTTTTGCCAGGGGTGAACTATGGCTACACCTTC. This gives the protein CSVLPGVNYGYTF.

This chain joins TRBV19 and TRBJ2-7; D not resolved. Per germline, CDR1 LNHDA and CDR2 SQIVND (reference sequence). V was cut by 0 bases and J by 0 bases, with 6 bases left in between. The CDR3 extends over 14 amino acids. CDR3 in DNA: TGTGCCAGTAGTATAGACCGCAACTCCTACGAGCAGTACTTC. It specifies CASSIDRNSYEQYF.

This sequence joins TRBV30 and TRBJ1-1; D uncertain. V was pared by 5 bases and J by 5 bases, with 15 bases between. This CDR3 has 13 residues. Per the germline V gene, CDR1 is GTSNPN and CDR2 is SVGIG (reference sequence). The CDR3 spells CAWVLEIGTEAFF. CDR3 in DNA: TGTGCCTGGGTACTAGAAATAGGAACTGAAGCTTTCTTT.

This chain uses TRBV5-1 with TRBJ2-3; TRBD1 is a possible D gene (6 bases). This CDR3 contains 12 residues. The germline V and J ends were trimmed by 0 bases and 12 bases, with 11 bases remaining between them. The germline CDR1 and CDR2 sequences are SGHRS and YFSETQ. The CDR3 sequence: CASSLDRDFQYF. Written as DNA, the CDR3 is TGCGCCAGCAGCTTGGACAGGGATTTTCAGTATTTT.

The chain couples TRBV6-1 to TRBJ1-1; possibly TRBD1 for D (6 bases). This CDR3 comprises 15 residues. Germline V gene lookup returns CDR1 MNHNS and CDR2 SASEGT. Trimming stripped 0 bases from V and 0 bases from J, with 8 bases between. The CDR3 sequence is CASSEAAGVNTEAFF. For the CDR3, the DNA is TGTGCCAGCAGTGAAGCGGCAGGGGTGAACACTGAAGCTTTCTTT.

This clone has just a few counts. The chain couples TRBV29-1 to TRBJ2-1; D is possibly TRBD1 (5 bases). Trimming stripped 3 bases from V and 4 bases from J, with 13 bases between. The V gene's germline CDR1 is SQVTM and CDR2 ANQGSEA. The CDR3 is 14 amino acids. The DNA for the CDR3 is TGCAGCGTTGATTGGGGCCGAATGTACAATGAGCAGTTCTTC. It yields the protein CSVDWGRMYNEQFF.

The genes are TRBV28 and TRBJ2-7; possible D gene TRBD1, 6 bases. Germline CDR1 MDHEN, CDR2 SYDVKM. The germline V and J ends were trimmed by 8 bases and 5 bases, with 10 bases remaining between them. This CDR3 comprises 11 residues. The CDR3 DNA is TGTGCCAGCTTGGGGGCCCACGAGCAGTACTTC. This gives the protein CASLGAHEQYF.

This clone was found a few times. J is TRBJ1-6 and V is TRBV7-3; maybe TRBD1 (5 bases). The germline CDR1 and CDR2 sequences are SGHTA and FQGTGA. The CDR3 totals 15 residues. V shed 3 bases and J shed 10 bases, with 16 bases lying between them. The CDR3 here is CASSFLAAGESPLHF. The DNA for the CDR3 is TGTGCCAGCAGCTTCCTCGCCGCGGGGGAGTCACCCCTCCACTTT.

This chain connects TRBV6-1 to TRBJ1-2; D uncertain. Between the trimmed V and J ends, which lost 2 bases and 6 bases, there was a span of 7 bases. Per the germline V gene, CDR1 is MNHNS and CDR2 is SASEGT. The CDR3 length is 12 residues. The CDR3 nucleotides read TGTGCCAGCAGTGAAACGAGGGATGGCTACACCTTC. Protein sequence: CASSETRDGYTF.

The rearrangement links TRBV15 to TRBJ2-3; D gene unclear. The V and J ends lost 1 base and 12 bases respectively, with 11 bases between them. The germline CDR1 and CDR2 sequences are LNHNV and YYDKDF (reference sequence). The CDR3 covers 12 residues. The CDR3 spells CATSRGLPLQYF. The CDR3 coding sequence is TGTGCCACCAGCAGAGGACTCCCCCTCCAGTATTTT.